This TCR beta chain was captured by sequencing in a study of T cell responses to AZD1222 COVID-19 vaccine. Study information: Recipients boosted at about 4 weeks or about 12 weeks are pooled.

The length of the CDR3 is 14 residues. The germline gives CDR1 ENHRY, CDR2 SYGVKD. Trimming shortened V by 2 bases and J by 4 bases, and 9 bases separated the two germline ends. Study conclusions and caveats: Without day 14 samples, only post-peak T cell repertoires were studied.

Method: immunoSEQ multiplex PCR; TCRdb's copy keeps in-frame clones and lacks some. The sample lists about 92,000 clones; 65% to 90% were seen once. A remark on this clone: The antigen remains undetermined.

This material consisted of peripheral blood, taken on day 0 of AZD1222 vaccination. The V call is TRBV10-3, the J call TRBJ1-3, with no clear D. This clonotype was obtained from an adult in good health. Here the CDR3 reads CAISEPEYGNTIYF. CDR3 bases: TGTGCCATCAGTGAGCCTGAATACGGAAACACCATATATTTT.